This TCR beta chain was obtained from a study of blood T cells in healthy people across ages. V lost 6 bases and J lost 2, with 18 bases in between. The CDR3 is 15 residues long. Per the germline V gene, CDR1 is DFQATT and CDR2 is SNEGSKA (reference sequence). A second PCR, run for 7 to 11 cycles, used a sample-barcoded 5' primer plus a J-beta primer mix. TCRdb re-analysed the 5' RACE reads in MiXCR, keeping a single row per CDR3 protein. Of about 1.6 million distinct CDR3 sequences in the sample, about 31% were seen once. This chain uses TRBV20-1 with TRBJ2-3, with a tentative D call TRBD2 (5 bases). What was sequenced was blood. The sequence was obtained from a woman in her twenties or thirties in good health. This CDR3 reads CSAGLRGLNTDTQYF. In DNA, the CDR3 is TGCAGTGCGGGCCTAAGAGGGCTGAACACAGATACGCAGTATTTT.